This is a list of T cell receptor beta chains from one sample in a study of CD8+CD57+ T cells in acquired aplastic anemia. TCRdb analysed the reads with MiXCR anew, one entry per CDR3 protein. The table has about 180,000 distinct CDR3 sequences, around 45% seen once. The sequenced material came from sorted CD4+, CD8+, or CD8+CD57+ T cells (not recorded which) from PBMCs. These receptors came from a human donor in good health. Each CDR3 is given with its conserved first and last residue. A D gene is named only where the DNA matches it firmly. Expanded clones get a size class; other rows say once, few or many, or leave the size out.

>many|TRBV11-2|TRBD1|TRBJ2-5
TGTGCCAGCAGCCGGGACAGGACCGAAGAGACCCAGTACTTC
CASSRDRTEETQYF
>many|TRBV4-3|.|TRBJ1-6
TGCGCCAGCAGCGAAGAGCACGGAAATTCACCCCTCCACTTT
CASSEEHGNSPLHF
>many|TRBV29-1|TRBD1|TRBJ2-7
TGCAGCGTTGAGGACCCACAGGGGGCCCCCTACGAGCAGTACTTC
CSVEDPQGAPYEQYF
>many|TRBV7-2|.|TRBJ2-7
TGTGCCAGCAGCTTAGCCGGACAACCCCTGTCCTACGAGCAGTACTTC
CASSLAGQPLSYEQYF
>many|TRBV6-1|TRBD1|TRBJ2-7
TGTGCCAGCAGTGGTCCACAGGGGGCCTACGAGCAGTACTTC
CASSGPQGAYEQYF
>.|TRBV7-2|.|TRBJ1-1
TGTGCCAGCAGCGCCGGACAGCCCACCACTGAAGCTTTCTTT
CASSAGQPTTEAFF
>many|TRBV20-1|.|TRBJ1-1
TGCAGTGCTAGCACCAAGATTTCAGGGAAAACTGAAGCTTTCTTT
CSASTKISGKTEAFF
>many|TRBV9|.|TRBJ2-7
TGTGCCAGCAGCAACTCATTACAGGGATCCGTTACCTACGAGCAGTACTTC
CASSNSLQGSVTYEQYF
>.|TRBV10-1|TRBD1|TRBJ2-5
TGCGCCAGCAGTGAGTCAGGGACAGTAGAGACCCAGTACTTC
CASSESGTVETQYF
>.|TRBV4-2|TRBD2|TRBJ2-3
TGTGCCAGCAGCCCTACACCCCTAGCGGGGGGCGGGGGAGATACGCAGTATTTT
CASSPTPLAGGGGDTQYF
>.|TRBV7-7|TRBD2|TRBJ2-2
TGTGCTAGCAGCGGGGAGGTCACCGGGGAGCTGTTTTTT
CASSGEVTGELFF
>many|TRBV20-1|TRBD2|TRBJ2-1
TGCAGTGCTAGAGGGGCAGCGGGAGGGTACAATGAGCAGTTCTTC
CSARGAAGGYNEQFF
>many|TRBV5-1|TRBD1|TRBJ2-1
TGCGCCAGCAGCCAGGGACAGGGAGGGGTCAATGAGCAGTTCTTC
CASSQGQGGVNEQFF
>.|TRBV29-1|.|TRBJ2-5
TGCAGCGTTGAGGACGGGGGCCCTCAAGAGACCCAGTACTTC
CSVEDGGPQETQYF
>few|TRBV27|.|TRBJ1-2
TGTGCCAGCAGTTTACAGTTCGGCTACACCTTC
CASSLQFGYTF
>.|TRBV7-6|TRBD2|TRBJ2-1
TGTGCCAGCAGCTTAGGAGCGGGGGATAACAATGAGCAGTTCTTC
CASSLGAGDNNEQFF
>.|TRBV25-1|TRBD1|TRBJ1-1
TGTGCCAGCAGTGAAGTCGTGCAGGGGGGTGAAGCTTTCTTT
CASSEVVQGGEAFF
>many|TRBV5-6|TRBD1|TRBJ1-2
TGTGCCAGCAGCTTGTCCGGGACAGACTATGGCTACACCTTC
CASSLSGTDYGYTF
>.|TRBV7-9|.|TRBJ2-1
TGTGCCAGCAGTGACGGGCGACACAATGAGCAGTTCTTC
CASSDGRHNEQFF
>many|TRBV29-1|TRBD1|TRBJ1-1
TGCAGCGTTGAAGCATTTTTCGGGACAGGTTCTACTTGGAACACTGAAGCTTTCTTT
CSVEAFFGTGSTWNTEAFF
>.|TRBV19|.|TRBJ2-2
TGTGCCAGTAGTATGTCATCTTCCTACACCGGGGAGCTGTTTTTT
CASSMSSSYTGELFF
>.|TRBV12-3/TRBV12-4|TRBD2|TRBJ2-1
TGTGCCAGCACTCCCCGGGGGGGGCGGACGATCTACAATGAGCAGTTCTTC
CASTPRGGRTIYNEQFF
>.|TRBV2|TRBD2|TRBJ2-7
TGTGCCAGCAGTGAGTCGAGGGCGGGGGCCTACGAGCAGTACTTC
CASSESRAGAYEQYF